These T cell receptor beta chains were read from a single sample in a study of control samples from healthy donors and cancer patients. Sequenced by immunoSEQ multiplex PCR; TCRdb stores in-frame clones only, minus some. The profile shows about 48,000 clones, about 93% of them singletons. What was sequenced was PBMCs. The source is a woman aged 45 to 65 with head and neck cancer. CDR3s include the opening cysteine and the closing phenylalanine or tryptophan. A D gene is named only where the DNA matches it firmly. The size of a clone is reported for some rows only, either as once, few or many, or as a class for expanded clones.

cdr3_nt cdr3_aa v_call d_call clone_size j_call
TGTGCCAGCAGCTTCCGTACAGGGGCGGAGACCCAGTACTTC CASSFRTGAETQYF TRBV7-2 TRBD1 - TRBJ2-5
TGTGCCAGCAGTTACTCCCGGACCTACGAGCAGTACTTC CASSYSRTYEQYF TRBV6-2/TRBV6-3 - - TRBJ2-7
TGTGCCAGCAGCCCGGGACAGGGTGGAGAGCAGTACTTC CASSPGQGGEQYF TRBV5-5 TRBD1 - TRBJ2-7
TGTGCCAGCAGTCCGAACAGGGGAACTGAAGCTTTCTTT CASSPNRGTEAFF TRBV6-5 TRBD1 once TRBJ1-1
TGTGCCAGCAGTCAGGACCGATTCTACGAGCAGTACTTC CASSQDRFYEQYF TRBV14 - - TRBJ2-7
TGTGCCAGCAGGGACATTCCGAATCAGCCCCAGCATTTT CASRDIPNQPQHF TRBV6-5 - - TRBJ1-5
TGTGCCAGCAGCCTAACAGGGGGCCAGCCCCAGCATTTT CASSLTGGQPQHF TRBV3-1/TRBV3-2 TRBD1 - TRBJ1-5
TGTGCCAGCAGTTACGCGCCCGGGACTCAGCCCCAGCATTTT CASSYAPGTQPQHF TRBV6-5 - - TRBJ1-5
TGTGCCAGCAGTGTATCCGGGACAGGGGCCTACAATGAGCAGTTCTTC CASSVSGTGAYNEQFF TRBV2 TRBD1 - TRBJ2-1
TGTGCCAGTAGTATAGATGGACAGGGAGGCTACGAGCAGTACTTC CASSIDGQGGYEQYF TRBV19 TRBD1 - TRBJ2-7
TGTGCCAGCAGTTACACCCTGGGGAAGGCAATGGGCGAGCAGTACTTC CASSYTLGKAMGEQYF TRBV6-2/TRBV6-3 - - TRBJ2-7
TGTGCCAGCAGCTTAGTAGGGGGAGCCTACTACAATGAGCAGTTCTTC CASSLVGGAYYNEQFF TRBV7-9 - - TRBJ2-1
TGTGCCAGCAGCTTGGCGCGGGGGGGGTCTATCTCGGGCGGCTACACCTTC CASSLARGGSISGGYTF TRBV5-4 - - TRBJ1-2